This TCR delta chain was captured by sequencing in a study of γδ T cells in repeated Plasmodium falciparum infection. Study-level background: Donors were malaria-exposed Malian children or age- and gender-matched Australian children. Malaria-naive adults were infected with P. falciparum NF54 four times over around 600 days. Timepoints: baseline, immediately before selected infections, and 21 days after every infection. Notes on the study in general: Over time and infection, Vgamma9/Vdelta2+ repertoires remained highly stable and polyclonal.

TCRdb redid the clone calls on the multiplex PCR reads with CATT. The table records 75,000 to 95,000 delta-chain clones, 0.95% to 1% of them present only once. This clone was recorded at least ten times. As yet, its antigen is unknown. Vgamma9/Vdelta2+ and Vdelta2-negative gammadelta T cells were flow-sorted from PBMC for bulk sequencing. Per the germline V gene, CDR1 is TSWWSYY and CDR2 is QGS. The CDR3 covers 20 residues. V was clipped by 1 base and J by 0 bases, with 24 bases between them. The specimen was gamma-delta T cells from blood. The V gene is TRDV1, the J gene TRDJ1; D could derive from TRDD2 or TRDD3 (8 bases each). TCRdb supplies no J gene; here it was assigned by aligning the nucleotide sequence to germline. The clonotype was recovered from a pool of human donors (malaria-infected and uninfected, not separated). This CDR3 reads CALGEPSYRHLGDHTDKLIF. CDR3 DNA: TGTGCTCTTGGGGAACCTTCCTACAGACACCTGGGGGACCACACCGATAAACTCATCTTT.